This T cell receptor beta chain was obtained from a study of shared clonotypes between healthy human individuals. For sorted subsets, about 0.2 ug DNA per replicate equaled about 30,000 T cell genomes. The assay was immunoSEQ multiplex PCR, and TCRdb's table has in-frame clones only and misses some. Of 1.6 million or so clones in the sample, 98% to 99% are singletons; the top ten hold approximately 0.38%. V was cut by 5 bases and J by 4 bases, with 9 bases left in between. The CDR3 runs to 13 residues. Per germline, CDR1 MNHEY and CDR2 SVGAGI. The chain couples TRBV6-5 to TRBJ1-5; TRBD1 might be the D (5 bases). This sequence originates from a man in his thirties or forties in good health. The sequenced sample consisted of naive CD4+ T cells sorted from blood. Subset: CD45RA+ positively selected. The CDR3 coding sequence is TGTGCCAGCAGTATCCAGGGAAATCAGCCCCAGCATTTT. It encodes CASSIQGNQPQHF.